Each of the 16 T cell receptor beta chains below was sequenced from the same sample in a study of CD8 T cells in ankylosing spondylitis. Each CDR3 protein gets one entry after TCRdb re-called the 5' RACE reads with MiXCR. The table has 150,000 or so distinct CDR3 sequences, around 20% seen once; the top ten hold over 7%. The sequenced material came from blood, either unsorted or a sorted T cell fraction (not recorded which). Receptors originate from a male donor with ankylosing spondylitis or in good health (not recorded which).

Notes on this clonotype: Since a much larger clone is just one base distant, this may be a read error. The gene calls are TRBV7-2 and TRBJ1-1; D is perhaps TRBD1 (5 bases). The V gene lost 5 bases and the J gene lost 9 bases, with 22 bases spanning the gap. Germline lookup yields CDR1 SGHTA and CDR2 FQGNSA. The CDR3 has 15 amino acids. The CDR3 bases are TGTGCCAGCAGCCCGGTGGGGGGGTATCAATCCCAAGCTTTCTTT. Its protein is CASSPVGGYQSQAFF.

V usage is TRBV12-3 or TRBV12-4 and J usage is TRBJ1-2, with TRBD1 matching over 8 bases. The CDR3 covers 12 residues. The V and J ends lost 6 bases and 6 bases, in that order; junction bases with no gene match: 3. CDR3 region: CASSPDRDGYTF. The CDR3 bases are TGTGCCAGCAGCCCGGACAGGGATGGCTACACCTTC.

In DNA form, the CDR3 reads TGTGCCAGCAGTTTAGTCGTAAGCAGCACAGATACGCAGTATTTT. It translates to CASSLVVSSTDTQYF. The chain has TRBV28 and TRBJ2-3, with unresolved D. Trimming removed 2 bases from V and 0 bases from J, with 9 bases in between. There are 15 residues in the CDR3. The germline CDR1 and CDR2 sequences are MDHEN and SYDVKM.

The chain couples TRBV20-1 to TRBJ2-5, with 12 bases aligning to TRBD2. Unmatched junction bases numbered 8, after V lost 0 bases and J lost 6 bases. This CDR3 is 16 amino acids long. Germline V gene data show CDR1 as DFQATT and CDR2 as SNEGSKA (reference sequence). This CDR3 reads CSAREFLAGGPKTQYF. The CDR3 DNA follows: TGCAGTGCTAGAGAATTTCTAGCGGGAGGGCCTAAGACCCAGTACTTC.

The rearrangement links TRBV24-1 to TRBJ2-2, with no clear D. V was trimmed by 3 bases and J by 5 bases, leaving 15 bases between them. The CDR3 consists of 16 residues. The germline V gene encodes CDR1 KGHDR and CDR2 SFDVKD. The CDR3 reads CATSDVAAGITGELFF. The CDR3 DNA reads TGTGCCACCAGTGATGTGGCGGCAGGAATTACCGGGGAGCTGTTTTTT.

The rearrangement joins TRBV5-1 to TRBJ2-1; D is possibly TRBD1 or TRBD2 (6 bases each). Germline values: CDR1 SGHRS, CDR2 YFSETQ. The CDR3 covers 17 residues. Trimming stripped 0 bases from V and 4 bases from J, with 17 bases between. CDR3 in DNA: TGCGCCAGCAGCTTGGCCTCGGGGGCCCTTACTTACAATGAGCAGTTCTTC. It yields the protein CASSLASGALTYNEQFF.

The chain is built from TRBV4-2 and TRBJ2-7; D may be TRBD2 (6 bases). CDR1 is LGHNA, CDR2 YNFKEQ, per germline. The CDR3 loop spans 14 amino acids. V lost 4 bases and J 3 bases, leaving 13 bases between the germline ends. The CDR3 sequence: CASSPQVGSYEQYF. The CDR3, as DNA: TGTGCCAGCAGCCCTCAAGTCGGGAGCTACGAGCAGTACTTC.

This chain links TRBV27 with TRBJ2-2; D might be TRBD1 or TRBD2, each matching 5 bases. Trimming took 6 bases from V and 4 from J, leaving 12 bases between them. The germline V gene encodes CDR1 MNHEY and CDR2 SMNVEV (reference sequence). The CDR3 is 14 residues long. CDR3 sequence (DNA): TGTGCCAGCAGACCCCGTGGGGGCACCGGGGAGCTGTTTTTT. Its translation: CASRPRGGTGELFF.

This clonotype came up a few times. The CDR3 protein is CASSLTALSYGYTF. CDR3 bases: TGTGCCAGCAGTTTAACGGCCCTGTCCTATGGCTACACCTTC. The chain recombines TRBV12-3 or TRBV12-4 with TRBJ1-2; no clear D. The CDR3 extends over 14 amino acids. Trimming took off 2 bases at V and 4 bases at J, with 11 bases between the two ends.

Many counts were recorded for this clonotype. J is TRBJ2-2 and V is TRBV5-1, with TRBD2 as a possible D gene (6 bases). CDR3 length equals 16 residues. CDR1 and CDR2 from the germline V gene are SGHRS and YFSETQ. Trimming left V 4 bases short and J 2 bases short, with 15 bases between. The chain's CDR3 is CASSVSGSTNTGELFF. CDR3 sequence (DNA): TGCGCCAGCAGCGTGAGCGGGTCCACCAACACCGGGGAGCTGTTTTTT.

This clonotype was seen repeatedly, ten times or more. The V call is TRBV5-5, the J call TRBJ1-1; D perhaps matches TRBD1 (5 bases). V was trimmed by 4 bases and J by 2 bases, leaving 12 bases between them. Germline CDR1 reads SGHKS; CDR2 reads YYEKEE (reference sequence). The CDR3 consists of 14 residues. CDR3 amino acids: CASSGAWTNTEAFF. The CDR3 nucleotides are TGTGCCAGCAGCGGAGCATGGACAAACACTGAAGCTTTCTTT.

The V and J genes are TRBV29-1 and TRBJ1-2, with 11 positions matching TRBD1. This CDR3 has 13 residues. CDR1 SQVTM and CDR2 ANQGSEA come from the germline V gene. V gave up 7 bases and J gave up 3 bases; unmatched junction bases: 4. The CDR3 DNA reads TGCAGCGCCAGGACAGGGGGCGACTATGGCTACACCTTC. Translated, it gives CSARTGGDYGYTF. Looking up the rest from reference TRBV29-1 and TRBJ1-2 gives the full variable domain: SAVISQKPSRDICQRGTSLTIQCQVDSQVTMMFWYRQQPGQSLTLIATANQGSEATYESGFVIDKFPISRPNLTFSTLTVSNMSPEDSSIYLCSARTGGDYGYTFGSGTRLTVV.

There are a few counts of this clonotype. The CDR3 DNA sequence: TGCGCCAGCAGCGAATTACAGGGAAATGAGCAGTTCTTC. This gives the protein CASSELQGNEQFF. The chain links TRBV5-1 to TRBJ2-1; tentatively, D is TRBD1 (6 bases). Germline lookup yields CDR1 SGHRS and CDR2 YFSETQ. The CDR3 has 13 amino acids. Trimming shortened V by 4 bases and J by 7 bases, and 12 bases separated the two germline ends.

This clonotype was detected once. One end of the junction varies from germline; a read error may be responsible. The chain recombines TRBV19 with TRBJ2-3; TRBD2 aligns across 9 bases. The CDR3 extends over 18 amino acids. Per germline, CDR1 LNHDA and CDR2 SQIVND (reference sequence). Here the CDR3 DNA reads TGTGTCAGTAGTAAAGCCCCGAGCGGGGGGTCGTTCACAGATACGCAGTATTTT. Residues: CVSSKAPSGGSFTDTQYF.

A remark on this clonotype: A much bigger clone sits one base away, suggesting this may be a read error. V and J are TRBV12-3 or TRBV12-4 and TRBJ2-3, with TRBD2 matching over 7 bases. The CDR3 covers 17 residues. This CDR3 reads CAGSSRGLRHSTDTQYF. CDR3 in DNA: TGTGCCGGCAGTTCCCGGGGACTACGACATAGCACAGATACGCAGTATTTT.

This clonotype occurred many times. V gene TRBV20-1 combines with J gene TRBJ1-5; a possible D gene is TRBD1 (5 bases). The CDR3 is 15 amino acids. The V and J ends lost 3 bases and 0 bases respectively, with 12 bases between them. The V gene's germline CDR1 is DFQATT and CDR2 SNEGSKA (reference sequence). CDR3 loop: CSASGEGYSNQPQHF. DNA for the CDR3: TGCAGTGCTAGCGGCGAGGGGTATAGCAATCAGCCCCAGCATTTT.